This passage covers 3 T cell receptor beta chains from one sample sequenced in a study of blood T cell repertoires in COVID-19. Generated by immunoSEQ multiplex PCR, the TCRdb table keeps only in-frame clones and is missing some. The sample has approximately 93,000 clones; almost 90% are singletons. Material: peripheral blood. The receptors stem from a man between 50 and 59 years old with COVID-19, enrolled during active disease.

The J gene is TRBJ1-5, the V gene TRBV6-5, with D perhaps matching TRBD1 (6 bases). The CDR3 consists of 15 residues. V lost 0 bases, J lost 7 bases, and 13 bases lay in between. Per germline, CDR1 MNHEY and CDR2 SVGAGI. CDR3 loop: CASSYSQGLRQPQHF. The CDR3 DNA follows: TGTGCCAGCAGTTACTCGCAGGGGCTCAGACAGCCCCAGCATTTT.

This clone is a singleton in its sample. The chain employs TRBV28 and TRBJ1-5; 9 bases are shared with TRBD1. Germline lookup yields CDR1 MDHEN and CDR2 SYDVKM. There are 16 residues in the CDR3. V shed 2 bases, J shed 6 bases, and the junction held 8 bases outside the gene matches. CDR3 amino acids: CASSLVSTGGTQPQHF. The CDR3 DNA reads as TGTGCCAGCAGTTTAGTGAGCACAGGGGGCACTCAGCCCCAGCATTTT.

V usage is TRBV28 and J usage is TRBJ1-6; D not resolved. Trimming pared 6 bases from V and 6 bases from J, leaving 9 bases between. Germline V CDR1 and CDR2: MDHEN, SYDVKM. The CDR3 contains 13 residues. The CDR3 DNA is TGTGCCAGCAGACTGAGTAGTAATTCACCCCTCCACTTT. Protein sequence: CASRLSSNSPLHF. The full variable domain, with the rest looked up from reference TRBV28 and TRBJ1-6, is DVKVTQSSRYLVKRTGEKVFLECVQDMDHENMFWYRQDPGLGLRLIYFSYDVKMKEKGDIPEGYSVSREKKERFSLILESASTNQTSMYLCASRLSSNSPLHFGNGTRLTVT.